This TCR beta chain was retrieved from a study of molecular identifiers for immune sequencing clone quantification. Study at large: Replicate RNA from roughly 21,000 or 96,000 naive CD8 T cells formed five aliquots; four were sequenced.

Each CDR3 protein is one row after TCRdb ran MiXCR on the PCR reads. The repertoire holds 400,000 to 600,000 distinct CDR3 sequences, with about 20% as singletons. V was pared by 4 bases and J by 4 bases, with 5 bases of the junction left unmatched. The CDR3 is 14 amino acids. Germline V gene data show CDR1 as MDHEN and CDR2 as SYDVKM. The sample holds many counts of this clonotype. Its antigen is unknown. Whole-study findings and limits: Researchers reportedly could pick up spiked Jurkat TCR RNA from one cell mixed into about a million naive cells. Clones with over 20 RNA copies captured over 99% of effector molecules but under 1% of naive ones.

Sequenced sample: naive CD8+ T cells from blood, with Jurkat cell RNA spiked in. As for subset: FACS-sorted CD8+CD4-CCR7+CD45RA+ naive T cells. The TCR was taken from a human donor in good health. Some libraries in this study had Jurkat cell RNA spiked in. V is TRBV28 and J is TRBJ2-7; 9 nucleotides match TRBD2. In nucleotides, the CDR3 is TGTGCCAGCAGTTCGGCGGGAGGGCCATACGAGCAGTACTTC. Protein: CASSSAGGPYEQYF.